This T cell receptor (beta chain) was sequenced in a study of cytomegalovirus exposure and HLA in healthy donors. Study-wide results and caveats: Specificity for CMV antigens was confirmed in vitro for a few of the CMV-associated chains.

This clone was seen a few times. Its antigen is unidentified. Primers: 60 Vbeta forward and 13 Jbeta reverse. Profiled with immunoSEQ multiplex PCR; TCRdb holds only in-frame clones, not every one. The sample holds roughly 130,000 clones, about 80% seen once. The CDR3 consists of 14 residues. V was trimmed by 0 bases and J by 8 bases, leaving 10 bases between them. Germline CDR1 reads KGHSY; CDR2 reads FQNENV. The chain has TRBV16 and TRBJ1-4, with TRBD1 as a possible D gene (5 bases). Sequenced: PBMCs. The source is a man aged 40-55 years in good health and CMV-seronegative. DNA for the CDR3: TGTGCCAGCAGCCAATCAGGGGAGGGCGAAAAACTGTTTTTT. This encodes CASSQSGEGEKLFF.